The clone carrying this T cell receptor (beta chain) has a count of ten or more. Its antigen is unknown. With 2 bases clipped from V and 2 bases from J, the junction kept 6 bases outside the gene matches. The germline gives CDR1 SGHRS, CDR2 YFSETQ. The CDR3 loop spans 16 amino acids. Samples came from axillary lymph nodes draining the breast cancer. TCRdb passed the multiplex PCR reads through MiXCR, listing each CDR3 protein once. Here the sample spans roughly 100,000 distinct CDR3 sequences, more than 25% being singletons. This record belongs to a study of breast tumors, draining lymph nodes, adjacent tissues. Study observations and caveats: Luminal-like breast cancer showed significantly greater tumor-nontumor repertoire similarity than basal-like breast cancer did.

The chain uses TRBV5-1 and TRBJ2-3; 9 bases line up with TRBD2. The sequence derives from a female donor with breast cancer. Some clones in this sample may be carry-over from other donors' samples. Source material: axillary lymph node tissue. CDR3 nucleotides: TGCGCCAGCAGCTTCGAAGCGGGAGGAACCACAGATACGCAGTATTTT. Protein sequence: CASSFEAGGTTDTQYF.